These 24 T cell receptor beta chains came from one sample sequenced in a study of vaccination effects on CD4 cells after COVID-19. The repertoire was sequenced with immunoSEQ multiplex PCR; TCRdb's copy has only in-frame clones and lacks some. Among 65,000 or so clones listed, around 76% were seen once. Ahead of sequencing, the ViraFEST assay grew antigen-specific CD4+ T cells using viral peptide pools. Cultured cells yielded isolated CD4+ T cells after approximately nine days. The healthy vaccine recipients, who had no prior SARS-CoV-2 infection, showed negative nucleocapsid antibodies. These receptors lack a known antigen. The sequenced sample was CD4+ T cells from PBMCs cultured with HCoV-NL63 spike peptides, obtained before COVID-19 vaccination. These receptors were taken from a human donor who received a COVID-19 vaccine.

The chain employs TRBV18 and TRBJ1-1, with D possibly being TRBD1 (6 bases). The CDR3 loop spans 17 amino acids. CDR1 and CDR2 (germline): KGHSH, LQKENI. V lost 6 bases to trimming and J lost 1 base, with 21 bases between them. CDR3 residues: CASSSRGNRVGNTEAFF. Written as DNA, the CDR3 is TGTGCCAGCTCGTCCCGCGGGAACAGGGTGGGGAACACTGAAGCTTTCTTT. Using reference TRBV18 and TRBJ1-1 for the parts outside the CDR3, the full variable domain is NAGVMQNPRHLVRRRGQEARLRCSPMKGHSHVYWYRQLPEEGLKFMVYLQKENIIDESGMPKERFSAEFPKEGPSILRIQQVVRGDSAAYFCASSSRGNRVGNTEAFFGQGTRLTVV.

The chain joins TRBV30 to TRBJ1-2; D not certain. Trimming cost V 2 bases and J 4 bases, with 14 bases left between them. The CDR3 runs to 14 residues. The germline V gene encodes CDR1 GTSNPN and CDR2 SVGIG (reference sequence). CDR3 coding DNA: TGTGCCTGGAGTCTAGGCGGCAGCGTCTATGGCTACACCTTC. It codes for CAWSLGGSVYGYTF.

The chain has TRBV30 and TRBJ1-2; D may be TRBD1 (6 bases). This CDR3 is built from 13 residues. The V gene's germline CDR1 is GTSNPN and CDR2 SVGIG (reference sequence). Trimming removed 3 bases from V and 7 bases from J, with 15 bases in between. CDR3 coding DNA: TGTGCCTGGAGGGACTGGGGGGCAAGTGGCTACACCTTC. It translates to CAWRDWGASGYTF.

V is TRBV5-6 and J is TRBJ1-6, with 8 nucleotides matching TRBD1. Germline V lookup: CDR1 SGHDT, CDR2 YYEEEE. The CDR3 sequence is 14 residues long. The trim removed 1 base at V and 7 bases at J, leaving 1 base unmatched. CDR3 in DNA: TGTGCCAGCAGCTTGTGGGACAGGAATTCACCCCTCCACTTT. It yields the protein CASSLWDRNSPLHF.

This clone has a handful of counts. The chain carries TRBV7-9 and TRBJ2-2; D may be TRBD1 (6 bases). CDR3 length equals 18 residues. Germline V gene lookup returns CDR1 SEHNR and CDR2 FQNEAQ (reference sequence). Trimming pared 7 bases from V and 5 bases from J, leaving 26 bases between. The CDR3, as DNA: TGTGCCAGCAACCCCGCCGGGAAACAGGGAACGCGGACCGGGGAGCTGTTTTTT. It encodes CASNPAGKQGTRTGELFF.

The V and J genes are TRBV6-5 and TRBJ1-4; D is ambiguous. Germline lookup yields CDR1 MNHEY and CDR2 SVGAGI. V lost 6 bases and J 8 bases, leaving 16 bases between the germline ends. The CDR3 loop spans 14 amino acids. The CDR3: CASSANAGGEKLFF. The CDR3 coding sequence is TGTGCCAGCAGCGCCAACGCGGGAGGGGAAAAACTGTTTTTT.

The chain links TRBV25-1 to TRBJ2-5, with D maybe TRBD2 (6 bases). The V gene's germline CDR1 is MGHDK and CDR2 SYGVNS. Trimming shortened V by 5 bases and J by 5 bases, and 15 bases separated the two germline ends. This CDR3 has 14 amino acids. The CDR3: CASSRAGGVETQYF. The DNA for the CDR3 is TGTGCCAGCAGTCGAGCGGGCGGGGTGGAGACCCAGTACTTC.

The chain is built from TRBV5-3 and TRBJ1-2; D is unresolved. TRBV5-3 is labeled an ORF, and its function is uncertain. V gave up 4 bases and J gave up 6 bases, with 13 bases separating them. The CDR3 length is 13 residues. CDR3 sequence reads: CARSLMREDGYTF. The CDR3 bases are TGTGCCAGAAGCCTTATGAGGGAGGATGGCTACACCTTC.

The chain carries TRBV27 and TRBJ1-1; the D gene is possibly TRBD1 (6 bases). V dropped 2 bases and J dropped 5 bases, with 15 bases sitting between them. Germline CDR1 reads MNHEY; CDR2 reads SMNVEV (reference sequence). CDR3 length equals 15 residues. The CDR3 here is CASSLVQGLRTEAFF. In nucleotides, the CDR3 is TGTGCCAGCAGTTTAGTCCAGGGGTTGAGGACTGAAGCTTTCTTT.

The genes are TRBV18 and TRBJ2-5; D not certain. Trimming removed 4 bases from V and 2 bases from J, with 8 bases in between. The CDR3 has 13 residues. In germline, CDR1 is KGHSH, CDR2 LQKENI. The DNA for the CDR3 is TGTGCCAGCTCACAAGTTATTCAAGAGACCCAGTACTTC. It codes for CASSQVIQETQYF. Based on the CDR3 plus reference TRBV18 and TRBJ2-5, the full variable domain is NAGVMQNPRHLVRRRGQEARLRCSPMKGHSHVYWYRQLPEEGLKFMVYLQKENIIDESGMPKERFSAEFPKEGPSILRIQQVVRGDSAAYFCASSQVIQETQYFGPGTRLLVL.

This clone showed up just once. This chain links TRBV6-1 with TRBJ2-7, with 8 bases fitting TRBD2. The length of the CDR3 is 15 residues. CDR1 is MNHNS and CDR2 is SASEGT in the germline V gene. V was pared by 2 bases and J by 3 bases, with 6 bases of the junction left unmatched. The CDR3 nucleotides read TGTGCCAGCAGTGAAATTGCGGGGGGTCTCTACGAGCAGTACGTC. It codes for CASSEIAGGLYEQYV.

J is TRBJ1-1 and V is TRBV7-3, with TRBD1 matching over 7 bases. Looked up from germline, CDR1 is SGHTA and CDR2 is FQGTGA. V lost 2 bases and J lost 5; bases outside the gene matches: 2. This CDR3 spans 13 amino acids. In DNA, the CDR3 is TGTGCCAGCAGCTTAGACAGGGATACTGAAGCTTTCTTT. Its protein product is CASSLDRDTEAFF. Together with reference TRBV7-3 and TRBJ1-1, the CDR3 gives the full variable domain: GAGVSQTPSNKVTEKGKYVELRCDPISGHTALYWYRQSLGQGPEFLIYFQGTGAADDSGLPNDRFFAVRPEGSVSTLKIQRTERGDSAVYLCASSLDRDTEAFFGQGTRLTVV.

V usage is TRBV7-8 and J usage is TRBJ2-5, with 11 bases lining up with TRBD2. V lost 0 bases, J lost 2 bases, and 11 bases stayed unmatched. The CDR3 contains 19 residues. Germline V gives CDR1 SGHVS, CDR2 FQNEAQ. The chain's CDR3 is CASSLAGSGGAQFQETQYF. For the CDR3, the DNA is TGTGCCAGCAGCTTAGCGGGTAGCGGGGGGGCGCAATTTCAAGAGACCCAGTACTTC.

This chain joins TRBV28 and TRBJ2-1, with D possibly being TRBD2 (5 bases). The germline CDR1 and CDR2 sequences are MDHEN and SYDVKM. The V end lost 2 bases, the J end lost 2 bases, and 10 bases lay between the germline ends. This CDR3 contains 15 residues. The CDR3 DNA is TGTGCCAGCAGTTTAGGAGGAAGACCCTACAATGAGCAGTTCTTC. As protein: CASSLGGRPYNEQFF.

In DNA, the CDR3 is TGTGCCAGCTCACCAGATAGGGTGGGGCAGCCCCAGCATTTT. Translation gives CASSPDRVGQPQHF. The genes are TRBV18 and TRBJ1-5; D not resolved. Trimming cost V 2 bases and J 7 bases, with 12 bases left between them. CDR3 size: 14 residues. Germline CDR1 KGHSH, CDR2 LQKENI.

V usage is TRBV18 and J usage is TRBJ2-2, with TRBD1 as a possible D gene (6 bases). The V end lost 3 bases, the J end lost 2 bases, and 10 bases lay between the germline ends. CDR1 is KGHSH and CDR2 is LQKENI in the germline V gene. The CDR3 extends over 15 amino acids. CDR3 loop: CASSPGQINTGELFF. In DNA form, the CDR3 reads TGTGCCAGCTCACCCGGACAGATCAACACCGGGGAGCTGTTTTTT.

CDR3 in amino acids: CASSPRQGKDYGYTF. The CDR3 DNA sequence: TGTGCCAGCAGCCCCAGACAGGGGAAGGACTATGGCTACACCTTC. The rearrangement links TRBV14 to TRBJ1-2; the match to TRBD1 covers 8 bases. The germline CDR1 and CDR2 sequences are SGHDN and FVKESK. V gave up 4 bases and J gave up 3 bases; unmatched junction bases: 7. The CDR3 has 15 residues.

The gene calls are TRBV6-5 and TRBJ1-6; D call uncertain. V lost 2 bases, J lost 10 bases, and 9 bases lay in between. The CDR3 consists of 13 residues. The germline V gene has CDR1 MNHEY and CDR2 SVGAGI. The CDR3 is CASSYDNNSPLHF. Written as DNA, the CDR3 is TGTGCCAGCAGTTACGACAACAACTCACCCCTCCACTTT.

The J gene is TRBJ1-3, the V gene TRBV5-1, with 7 bases that match TRBD1. Germline V gives CDR1 SGHRS, CDR2 YFSETQ. The CDR3 totals 19 residues. The V segment lost 1 base and the J segment 4 bases; nucleotides outside the gene matches: 17. The DNA for the CDR3 is TGCGCCAGCAGCTTGCCCGGACAGGAAAAGCGTATGTTGGGAAACACCATATATTTT. Translated: CASSLPGQEKRMLGNTIYF.

This clone showed up just once. The chain couples TRBV6-4 to TRBJ2-7, with D perhaps matching TRBD2 (5 bases). Germline CDR1 MRHNA, CDR2 SNTAGT. Trimming took 4 bases from V and 0 from J, leaving 19 bases between them. The CDR3 is 17 amino acids. CDR3 DNA: TGTGCCAGCAGTGCAGTTAGGGCGGGCCCGAGCTCCTACGAGCAGTACGTC. This translates into CASSAVRAGPSSYEQYV.

The chain employs TRBV18 and TRBJ2-5; 8 nucleotides match TRBD2. The V gene end was trimmed by 2 bases and the J gene end by 2 bases; junction bases not matched to a gene: 1. The germline V gene encodes CDR1 KGHSH and CDR2 LQKENI. The CDR3 is made up of 14 amino acids. CDR3 sequence: CASSPSGGQETQYF. As DNA, the CDR3 is TGTGCCAGCTCACCAAGCGGGGGTCAAGAGACCCAGTACTTC.

The gene calls are TRBV5-4 and TRBJ2-7; either TRBD1 or TRBD2 may fit D (5 bases each). The V end was cut by 4 bases, the J end by 1 base, with 18 bases between. The CDR3 runs 16 residues. Germline CDR1 SGHNT, CDR2 YYREEE (reference sequence). The CDR3: CASSDKDIGLSYEQYV. CDR3 in DNA: TGTGCCAGCAGCGATAAGGACATCGGACTTTCCTACGAGCAGTACGTC.

This clone was picked up a small number of times. The rearrangement joins TRBV5-5 to TRBJ1-1, with a possible D match to TRBD1 (5 bases). CDR1 SGHKS and CDR2 YYEKEE come from the germline V gene (reference sequence). The V end lost 4 bases, the J end lost 5 bases, and 15 bases lay between the germline ends. The CDR3 loop spans 14 amino acids. The CDR3 DNA follows: TGTGCCAGCAGCCTCCTCTGGGAGGGGACTGAAGCTTTCTTT. This encodes CASSLLWEGTEAFF.

By share of the sample, this clone is medium-sized. This chain links TRBV5-1 with TRBJ2-2; unclear D gene. The V and J ends lost 0 bases and 1 base respectively, with 10 bases between them. The CDR3 runs 16 residues. Per the germline V gene, CDR1 is SGHRS and CDR2 is YFSETQ. DNA of the CDR3: TGCGCCAGCAGCTTGGATGCGTCGGGGAACACCGGGGAGCTGTTTTTT. The encoded protein is CASSLDASGNTGELFF.